This is a list of T cell receptor beta chains from one sample in a study of blood T cell repertoires in COVID-19. Libraries were prepared by immunoSEQ multiplex PCR; TCRdb keeps only in-frame clonotypes and omits some of them. Among about 200,000 clones listed, around 90% were seen once. The sequenced sample was PBMCs or T cells enriched from blood (not recorded which). These receptors originate from a woman in her twenties or thirties who had recovered from COVID-19. The CDR3 runs from the conserved cysteine through the conserved F or W. D genes are given only for firm matches. Only part of the rows carry a size: once, few, many, or a class if the clone is expanded.

J gene,V gene,D gene,clone size,CDR3 DNA,CDR3 protein
TRBJ1-1,TRBV29-1,-,-,TGCAGCGTTGTGGTCAGGGGGAACACTGAAGCTTTCTTT,CSVVVRGNTEAFF
TRBJ2-1,TRBV24-1,TRBD2,-,TGTGCCACCAGTGCCCTAGCGGGAGGTCACAATGAGCAGTTCTTC,CATSALAGGHNEQFF
TRBJ1-2,TRBV18,TRBD1,-,TGTGCCAGCTCACCAAACCTGGGACAGGGGGCCTATGGCTACACCTTC,CASSPNLGQGAYGYTF
TRBJ2-1,TRBV11-3,-,-,TGTGCCAGCAGTTTCACTTGGGAGCAGTTCTTC,CASSFTWEQFF
TRBJ2-3,TRBV13,TRBD2,-,TGTGCCAGCAGCTTAGGCCTTTCCGGGACTAGCGGGCGGGCCGGGAGGGATACGCAGTATTTT,CASSLGLSGTSGRAGRDTQYF
TRBJ2-3,TRBV4-3,-,-,TGCGCCAGCAGCCAAGTCGCGGACAGTCTCACAGATACGCAGTATTTT,CASSQVADSLTDTQYF
TRBJ1-1,TRBV5-4,TRBD1,-,TGTGCCAGCAGCACGACAGGGGGCACTGAAGCTTTCTTT,CASSTTGGTEAFF
TRBJ2-1,TRBV5-5,TRBD2,-,TGTGCCAGCACCGCCTCGGGGAGGGGTCGCGGGAATGAGCAGTTCTTC,CASTASGRGRGNEQFF
TRBJ1-3,TRBV6-5,-,-,TGTGCCAGCAGTTACGACGGGAGCTCTGGAAACACCATATATTTT,CASSYDGSSGNTIYF
TRBJ2-5,TRBV5-1,-,-,TGCGCCAGCAGCTTGAACTGGGCAGGGCAAGAGACCCAGTACTTC,CASSLNWAGQETQYF
TRBJ1-5,TRBV19,TRBD1,once,TGTGCCAGTAGTTACAGGGGTAATAGCAATCAGCCCCAGCATTTT,CASSYRGNSNQPQHF
TRBJ2-3,TRBV7-2,TRBD2,-,TGTGCCAGCAGCTTAAGACTAGCGGGTACCACAGATACGCAGTATTTT,CASSLRLAGTTDTQYF
TRBJ1-2,TRBV5-1,-,few,TGCGCCAGCAGTATCAGTCAAAACTATGGCTACACCTTC,CASSISQNYGYTF
TRBJ1-4,TRBV4-2,TRBD1,-,TGTGCCAGCAGCCAAGCTGACAGGGATGAAAAACTGTTTTTT,CASSQADRDEKLFF
TRBJ2-3,TRBV5-1,TRBD2,-,TGCGCCAGCAGCTTGGGACTAGCGGGGGGCCTGGGGACAGATACGCAGTATTTT,CASSLGLAGGLGTDTQYF
TRBJ1-6,TRBV4-1,TRBD1,-,TGCGCCAGCAGACGAGGTCCCCGGGACAGGAATTCACCCCTCCACTTT,CASRRGPRDRNSPLHF
TRBJ1-1,TRBV6-5,TRBD1,-,TGTGCCAGCAAAAAGGACAGGGGAGATGGCACTGAAGCTTTCTTT,CASKKDRGDGTEAFF
TRBJ2-7,TRBV6-2/TRBV6-3,TRBD1,-,TGTGCCAGCAGCACCGGGACAGCAACCTACGAGCAGTACTTC,CASSTGTATYEQYF
TRBJ1-1,TRBV10-3,TRBD1,-,TGTGCCATCAGTGCCCGGACAGGGATGGACACTGAAGCTTTCTTT,CAISARTGMDTEAFF
TRBJ1-4,TRBV3-1/TRBV3-2,-,-,TGTGCCAGCAGCCAAGCAACAGGCAATGAAAAACTGTTTTTT,CASSQATGNEKLFF
TRBJ2-1,TRBV18,TRBD2,-,TGTGCCAGCTCACCAGATCTAGCGGGAGTGGGTGAGCAGTTCTTC,CASSPDLAGVGEQFF
TRBJ2-5,TRBV7-6,TRBD2,-,TGTGCCAGCAGTATCCTTGGGACTAGCGGCCAAGAGACCCAGTACTTC,CASSILGTSGQETQYF
TRBJ2-3,TRBV7-2,TRBD1,-,TGTGCCAGCAGCCCGGGACAGGGGGCGCAGTATTTT,CASSPGQGAQYF
TRBJ1-1,TRBV25-1,-,once,TGTGCCAGCAGACCGCTCAGGGGCACTGAAGCTTTCTTT,CASRPLRGTEAFF
TRBJ2-1,TRBV7-7,-,-,TGTGCCAGCAGCTTAGGACAGAGCCCTAGTGAGCAGTTCTTC,CASSLGQSPSEQFF
TRBJ1-1,TRBV27,-,-,TGTGCCAGCAGTTTAGCGGTCCGGGATTCCAACACTGAAGCTTTCTTT,CASSLAVRDSNTEAFF
TRBJ2-1,TRBV19,-,-,TGTGCCAGTAGTGGTTCCGTGGTCGGTGAGCAGTTCTTC,CASSGSVVGEQFF
TRBJ2-1,TRBV7-3,TRBD2,-,TGTGCCAGCAGCTTAAGCTTTAGCGGGAGGCTTAATGAGCAGTTCTTC,CASSLSFSGRLNEQFF
TRBJ2-1,TRBV13,TRBD2,once,TGTGCCAGCAGCCCCACCAGAACTAGCGGGGTTTACAATGAGCAGTTCTTC,CASSPTRTSGVYNEQFF
TRBJ1-1,TRBV12-3/TRBV12-4,-,-,TGTGCCAGCAGAGAGGGGGCTGAAGCTTTCTTT,CASREGAEAFF
TRBJ2-1,TRBV7-6,-,-,TGTGCCAGCAGCTTAGACAACAACAATGAGCAGTTCTTC,CASSLDNNNEQFF
TRBJ1-1,TRBV29-1,-,-,TGCAGCGTTGACCAACAGGGAGACACTGAAGCTTTCTTT,CSVDQQGDTEAFF
TRBJ2-7,TRBV27,-,-,TGTGCCAGCAGCATGAGGGGGTACGAGCAGTACTTC,CASSMRGYEQYF
TRBJ1-3,TRBV5-1,-,-,TGCGCCAGCAGCTTGGTCGGGGACTCTGGAAACACCATATATTTT,CASSLVGDSGNTIYF
TRBJ1-1,TRBV5-1,-,-,TGCGCCAGCAGCTTGACAATCGTGAACACTGAAGCTTTCTTT,CASSLTIVNTEAFF
TRBJ1-2,TRBV18,-,once,TGTGCCAGCTCACCAGGGCAGATCGCACCTCACTATGGCTACACCTTC,CASSPGQIAPHYGYTF
TRBJ2-7,TRBV27,-,once,TGTGCCAGCAGCCCAAGAGTTTGGTCGGCCGACATCGAGCAGTACTTC,CASSPRVWSADIEQYF
TRBJ1-4,TRBV9,TRBD1,-,TGTGCCAGCAGCGTAGGTTACCGAGGGACAGGAACGATCCACGGTGAAAAACTGTTTTTT,CASSVGYRGTGTIHGEKLFF
TRBJ2-1,TRBV2,-,many,TGTGCCAGCAGAAACAGGGTTTACAATGAGCAGTTCTTC,CASRNRVYNEQFF
TRBJ1-4,TRBV9,TRBD1,-,TGTGCCAGCAGCAAGACCGGACAGGTTGTTAATGAAAAACTGTTTTTT,CASSKTGQVVNEKLFF
TRBJ1-5,TRBV5-5,TRBD1,-,TGTGCCAGCAGCTTGGCCCGGGACAGGGGGAATGTCAATCAGCCCCAGCATTTT,CASSLARDRGNVNQPQHF
TRBJ1-2,TRBV19,TRBD1,-,TGTGCCAGTAGTCGGGACAGGGGGTCGAACTATGGCTACACCTTC,CASSRDRGSNYGYTF
TRBJ1-6,TRBV2,-,once,TGTGCCAGCAGTGAAGCGTTTGACAGGTTGGATTCACCCCTCCACTTT,CASSEAFDRLDSPLHF
TRBJ2-5,TRBV7-2,-,-,TGTGCCAGCAGCTTGGAGGGGGCGTTTAGAGAGACCCAGTACTTC,CASSLEGAFRETQYF
TRBJ1-2,TRBV12-3/TRBV12-4,-,-,TGTGCCAGCAGTACCCTCAGGGTCCATGGCTACACCTTC,CASSTLRVHGYTF
TRBJ2-3,TRBV7-2,-,-,TGTGCCAGCAGCACCTACACAGATACGCAGTATTTT,CASSTYTDTQYF
TRBJ2-5,TRBV5-8,-,-,TGTGCCAGCAGCTTGGAAAGGCAGGTGACGGAGACCCAGTACTTC,CASSLERQVTETQYF
TRBJ1-1,TRBV7-2,TRBD1,-,TGTGCCAGCAGTTCACTAAGGACAGGGAGCATGAACACTGAAGCTTTCTTT,CASSSLRTGSMNTEAFF
TRBJ1-4,TRBV27,-,-,TGTGCCAGCAGTTTATCGCGCCAATTAAATGAAAAACTGTTTTTT,CASSLSRQLNEKLFF
TRBJ2-7,TRBV19,-,-,TGTGCCAGTAGTAACGTCTTCGGGGTTTCCTACGAGCAGTACTTC,CASSNVFGVSYEQYF
TRBJ2-7,TRBV6-5,TRBD1,-,TGTGCCAGCAGATCCGGGACAGCCATCTACGAGCAGTACTTC,CASRSGTAIYEQYF
TRBJ2-7,TRBV6-5,-,once,TGTGCCAGCAGCGTTGGGGGGTGGTCCGAGCAGTACTTC,CASSVGGWSEQYF
TRBJ1-3,TRBV4-3,TRBD1,-,TGCGCCAGCAGCCAAGGACAGGGGCCTGGAAACACCATATATTTT,CASSQGQGPGNTIYF
TRBJ1-4,TRBV5-8,TRBD1,few,TGTGCCAGCAGCTCGGGACAGGGAAGTGAAAAACTGTTTTTT,CASSSGQGSEKLFF